This note documents a single T cell receptor beta chain sequence. This sample is part of a study of shared clonotypes between healthy human individuals. The CDR3 has 17 amino acids. Germline assignment: CDR1 ENHRY and CDR2 SYGVKD. Trimming cost V 3 bases and J 1 base; bases outside gene matches: 10. Subsets obtained from CD4+ cells comprised CD45RA+ naive and CD45RA-negative memory cells. The data were produced by immunoSEQ multiplex PCR, yet TCRdb's version contains in-frame clones alone and is incomplete. The sample shows more than 1,200,000 clones, around 98.5% of them seen only once. The TCR was taken from a man aged 30 to 45 in good health. This chain joins TRBV10-3 and TRBJ2-3; 7 bases map to TRBD2. Sequenced input: naive CD4+ T cells sorted from blood. The subset here: CD45RA+ positively selected. The CDR3 spells CAISDPTSVGGTDTQYF. CDR3 nucleotides: TGTGCCATCAGTGACCCTACTAGCGTTGGGGGCACAGATACGCAGTATTTT.